This TCR beta chain was profiled in a study of control samples from healthy donors and cancer patients. The V gene lost 0 bases and the J gene lost 4 bases, with 5 bases spanning the gap. Germline V gives CDR1 SGDLS, CDR2 YYNGEE. The length of the CDR3 is 13 residues. TCRdb keeps only in-frame clones here, not all; method: immunoSEQ multiplex PCR. The data show about 75,000 clones, roughly 94% seen once. The specimen was blood. This receptor was identified in a woman between 35 and 50 years old in good health. The chain joins TRBV9 to TRBJ1-5; no clear D. The CDR3 nucleotides are TGTGCCAGCAGCGTAGGGACGAATCAGCCCCAGCATTTT. This translates into CASSVGTNQPQHF.